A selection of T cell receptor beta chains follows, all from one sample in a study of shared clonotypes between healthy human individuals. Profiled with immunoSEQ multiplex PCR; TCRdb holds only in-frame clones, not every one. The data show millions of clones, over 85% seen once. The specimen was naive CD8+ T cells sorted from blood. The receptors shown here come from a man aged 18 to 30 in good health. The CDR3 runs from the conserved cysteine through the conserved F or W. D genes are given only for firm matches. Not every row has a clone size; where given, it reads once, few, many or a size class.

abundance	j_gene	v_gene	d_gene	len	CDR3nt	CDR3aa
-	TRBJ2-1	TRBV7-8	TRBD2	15	TGTGCCAGCAGTTCAGAAATCGGGACTAGCCATGAGCAGTTCTTC	CASSSEIGTSHEQFF
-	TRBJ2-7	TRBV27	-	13	TGTGCCAGCAGTCCATCGATGATTAACGAGCAGTACTTC	CASSPSMINEQYF
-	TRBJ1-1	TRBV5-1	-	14	TGCGCCAGCAGCCCTTCCGCTCAGAACACTGAAGCTTTCTTT	CASSPSAQNTEAFF
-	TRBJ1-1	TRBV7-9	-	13	TGTGCCAGCAGCTTGGGGGTCGGCACTGAAGCTTTCTTT	CASSLGVGTEAFF
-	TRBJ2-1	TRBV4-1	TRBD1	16	TGCGCCAGCAGCCAAGATAGGACAGGCTATATCAATGAGCAGTTCTTC	CASSQDRTGYINEQFF
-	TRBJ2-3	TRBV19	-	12	TGTGCCAGTAGTATTGGCGGAGATACGCAGTATTTT	CASSIGGDTQYF
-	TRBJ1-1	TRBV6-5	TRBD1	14	TGTGCCAGCAGTTACTATCAGGGGGGAGCTGAAGCTTTCTTT	CASSYYQGGAEAFF
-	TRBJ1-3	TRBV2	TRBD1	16	TGTGCCAGCAGTCATTTGGACAGGGGTGATGGAAACACCATATATTTT	CASSHLDRGDGNTIYF
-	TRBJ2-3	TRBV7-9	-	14	TGTGCCAGCAGCTCCCCCTCCTCGACAGATACGCAGTATTTT	CASSSPSSTDTQYF
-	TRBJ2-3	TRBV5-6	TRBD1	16	TGTGCCAGCAGCCAAGGGACAGGGGTTTTCACAGATACGCAGTATTTT	CASSQGTGVFTDTQYF
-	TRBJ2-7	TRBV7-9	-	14	TGTGCCAGCAGCCCTACAGGGCCTTCCTACGAGCAGTACTTC	CASSPTGPSYEQYF
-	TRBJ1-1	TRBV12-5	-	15	TGTGCTAGTGGTCTCACCCGGACCGAGAGGACTGAAGCTTTCTTT	CASGLTRTERTEAFF
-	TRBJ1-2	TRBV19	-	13	TGTGCCAGTAGTCCCAAGACTAACTATGGCTACACCTTC	CASSPKTNYGYTF
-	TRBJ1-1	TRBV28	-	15	TGTGCCAGCAGTCCCGCGGGGCGCGGGAACACTGAAGCTTTCTTT	CASSPAGRGNTEAFF
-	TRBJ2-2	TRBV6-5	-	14	TGTGCCAGCCATAGGACAGAAAACACCGGGGAGCTGTTTTTT	CASHRTENTGELFF
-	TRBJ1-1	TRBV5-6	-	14	TGTGCCAGCAGCTTGACAGGTGGGGAGGTTCAAGCTTTCTTT	CASSLTGGEVQAFF
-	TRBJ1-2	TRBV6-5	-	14	TGTGCCAGCAGTTACTCGCCTACCGACTATGGCTACACCTTC	CASSYSPTDYGYTF
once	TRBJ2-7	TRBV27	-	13	TGTGCCAGCAGTTTCGACTTCGGCTACGAGCAGTACTTC	CASSFDFGYEQYF
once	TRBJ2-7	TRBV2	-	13	TGTGCCAGCAGAGGGACGGTCTCCTACGAGCAGTACTTC	CASRGTVSYEQYF
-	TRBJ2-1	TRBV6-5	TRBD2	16	TGTGCCAGCAGTTACTCAGGGGCGGGGGGACTGTATGAGCAGTTCTTC	CASSYSGAGGLYEQFF
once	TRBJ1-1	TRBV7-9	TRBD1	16	TGTGCCAGCAGCTTCTCGCGGGACAGGGATTACACTGAAGCTTTCTTT	CASSFSRDRDYTEAFF
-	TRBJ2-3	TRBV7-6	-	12	TGTGCCAGCAGCTTACTAGCAGATACGCAGTATTTT	CASSLLADTQYF
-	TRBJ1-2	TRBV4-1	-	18	TGCGCCAGCAGCCAAGTTACATGGTGGCGACTTGCTAACTATGGCTACACCTTC	CASSQVTWWRLANYGYTF
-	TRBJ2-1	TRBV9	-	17	TGTGCCAGCAGCGTAGAAGACGGCGTTGGCTCCTACAATGAGCAGTTCTTC	CASSVEDGVGSYNEQFF
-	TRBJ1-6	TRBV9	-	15	TGTGCCAGCAGCCCCGGCCCCGAGTATAATTCACCCCTCCACTTT	CASSPGPEYNSPLHF
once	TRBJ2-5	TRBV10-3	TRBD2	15	TGTGCCATTTCGACTAGCGGGGGCAACCAAGAGACCCAGTACTTC	CAISTSGGNQETQYF
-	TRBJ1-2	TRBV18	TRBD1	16	TGTGCCAGCTCACCCGAAGACAGGGATCTTTCCTATGGCTACACCTTC	CASSPEDRDLSYGYTF
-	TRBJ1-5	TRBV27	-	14	TGTGCCATTGGGAGTGGGAATGGCAATCAGCCCCAGCATTTT	CAIGSGNGNQPQHF
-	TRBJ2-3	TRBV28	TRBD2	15	TGTGCCAGCAGTTTAGCGGGGGGGCACGCAGATACGCAGTATTTT	CASSLAGGHADTQYF
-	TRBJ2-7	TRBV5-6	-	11	TGTGCCAGCAGCTTTGGAGCCAGGAACTACTTC	CASSFGARNYF
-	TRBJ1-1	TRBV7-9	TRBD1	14	TGTGCCAGCAGCCGACCAGACAGGGACACTGAAGCTTTCTTT	CASSRPDRDTEAFF
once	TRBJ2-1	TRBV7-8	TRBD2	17	TGTGCCAGCAGCTTAGGACTAGCGGGGGGACCCTACAATGAGCAGTTCTTC	CASSLGLAGGPYNEQFF
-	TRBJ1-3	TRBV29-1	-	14	TGCAGCGTTGAAGGGCCCAGGGGTGAAAACACCATATATTTT	CSVEGPRGENTIYF
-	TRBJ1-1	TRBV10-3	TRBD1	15	TGTGCCATCAGGGCCTCCGGGACAGGGGATACTGAAGCTTTCTTT	CAIRASGTGDTEAFF
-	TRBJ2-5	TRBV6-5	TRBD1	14	TGTGCCAGCAGTTTGACAGGGGGCGGAGAGACCCAGTACTTC	CASSLTGGGETQYF
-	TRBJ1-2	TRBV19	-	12	TGTGCCAGTGCCTCAGGAGACTATGGCTACACCTTC	CASASGDYGYTF
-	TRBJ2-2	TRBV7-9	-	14	TGTGCCAGCAGGATAGCGGAGAACACCGGGGAGCTGTTTTTT	CASRIAENTGELFF
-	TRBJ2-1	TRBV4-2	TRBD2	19	TGTGCCAGCAGCCAAGAACCGGGACTAGCGGGAAGGTCCTACAATGAGCAGTTCTTC	CASSQEPGLAGRSYNEQFF
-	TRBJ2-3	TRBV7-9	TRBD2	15	TGTGCCAGCAGCTTGACTAGCGGGGAAACAGATACGCAGTATTTT	CASSLTSGETDTQYF
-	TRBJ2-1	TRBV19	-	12	TGTGCCAGTAGTCCCAGAATCAATGAGCAGTTCTTC	CASSPRINEQFF
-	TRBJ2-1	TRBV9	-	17	TGTGCCAGCAGCGTAGAAACAGGGTTTTCGTCCTACAATGAGCAGTTCTTC	CASSVETGFSSYNEQFF
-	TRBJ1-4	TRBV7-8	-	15	TGTGCCAGCAGCCTAGTAGGGACATCCGTTGAAAAACTGTTTTTT	CASSLVGTSVEKLFF
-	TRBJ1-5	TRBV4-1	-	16	TGCGCCAGCAGCCAAGGGATGGGGGCTAGCAATCAGCCCCAGCATTTT	CASSQGMGASNQPQHF
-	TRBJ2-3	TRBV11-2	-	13	TGTGCCAGCAACCTCGGGGTGACAGATACGCAGTATTTT	CASNLGVTDTQYF
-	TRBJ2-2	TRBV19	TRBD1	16	TGTGCCAGTAGTACTGGACAGGTTGACAACACCGGGGAGCTGTTTTTT	CASSTGQVDNTGELFF
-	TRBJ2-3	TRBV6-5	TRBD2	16	TGTGCCAGCAGTTACTCGACCCGCGGGGGGTCGGATACGCAGTATTTT	CASSYSTRGGSDTQYF
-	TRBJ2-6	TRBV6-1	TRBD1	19	TGTGCCAGCAGTGAACGAGGGGGACAGTCGAGCTCTGGGGCCAACGTCCTGACTTTC	CASSERGGQSSSGANVLTF
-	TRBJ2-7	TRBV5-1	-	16	TGCGCCAGCAGCTCGACGACAGCCCCAAAATCCCACGAGCAGTACTTC	CASSSTTAPKSHEQYF
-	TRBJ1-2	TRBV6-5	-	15	TGTGCCAGCAGTTACTCGATAGGGTCTAACTATGGCTACACCTTC	CASSYSIGSNYGYTF
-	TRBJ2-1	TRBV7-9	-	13	TGTGCCAGCAGCTTCACAGTAACCAATGAGCAGTTCTTC	CASSFTVTNEQFF
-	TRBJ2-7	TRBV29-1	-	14	TGCAGCGTACAGGCGGCGGACAAGGCCTACGAGCAGTACTTC	CSVQAADKAYEQYF
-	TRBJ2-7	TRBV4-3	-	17	TGCGCCAGCAGCCACCTGTCCGGTGTGGGGCTGTCCTACGAGCAGTACTTC	CASSHLSGVGLSYEQYF
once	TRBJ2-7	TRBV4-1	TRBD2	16	TGCGCCAGCAGCCAAGACCCGGGACTAGCGGGAGTGTTGCAGTACTTC	CASSQDPGLAGVLQYF
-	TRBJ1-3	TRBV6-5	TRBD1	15	TGTGCCAGCAGTCTGACAGGGGCTCCTGGAAACACCATATATTTT	CASSLTGAPGNTIYF
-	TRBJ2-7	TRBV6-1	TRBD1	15	TGTGCCAGCAGGGAAGAGCCGGGACAGGCCTACGAGCAGTACTTC	CASREEPGQAYEQYF
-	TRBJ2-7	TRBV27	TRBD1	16	TGTGCCAGCAGTTCGTCCCCCGGGACAGGGATCTACGAGCAGTACTTC	CASSSSPGTGIYEQYF
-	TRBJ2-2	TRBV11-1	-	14	TGTGCCAGCAGCTCCTCGGGGTACACCGGGGAGCTGTTTTTT	CASSSSGYTGELFF
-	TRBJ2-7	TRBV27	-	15	TGTGCCAGCAGTTTCCGCGGGCGGAGCTCCTACGAGCAGTACTTC	CASSFRGRSSYEQYF